The clone carrying this T cell receptor beta chain was counted only a few times. The entry originates in a study of blood T cells in healthy people across ages. Study-level information: Template switching captured about one barcoded beta molecule per two T cells.

The use of a sample-barcoded 5' primer and a J-beta primer mix characterized a second PCR of roughly 7 to 11 cycles. TCRdb fed the 5' RACE reads into MiXCR, producing one record per CDR3 protein. Of over a million distinct CDR3 sequences detected, approximately 59% appear once; the ten largest clones hold 6.5% to 8%. With 5 bases removed from V and 6 bases from J, the gap between germline ends came to 20 bases. This CDR3 spans 15 amino acids. From germline, CDR1 is MNHEY and CDR2 SMNVEV (reference sequence). The TCR comes from a man younger than 35 in good health. The sample consisted of blood. The V call is TRBV27, the J call TRBJ2-7; maybe TRBD1 (6 bases). Here the CDR3 reads CASSATGSLFPEQYF. The CDR3 coding sequence is TGTGCCAGCAGTGCTACAGGGAGCCTCTTCCCCGAGCAGTACTTC.